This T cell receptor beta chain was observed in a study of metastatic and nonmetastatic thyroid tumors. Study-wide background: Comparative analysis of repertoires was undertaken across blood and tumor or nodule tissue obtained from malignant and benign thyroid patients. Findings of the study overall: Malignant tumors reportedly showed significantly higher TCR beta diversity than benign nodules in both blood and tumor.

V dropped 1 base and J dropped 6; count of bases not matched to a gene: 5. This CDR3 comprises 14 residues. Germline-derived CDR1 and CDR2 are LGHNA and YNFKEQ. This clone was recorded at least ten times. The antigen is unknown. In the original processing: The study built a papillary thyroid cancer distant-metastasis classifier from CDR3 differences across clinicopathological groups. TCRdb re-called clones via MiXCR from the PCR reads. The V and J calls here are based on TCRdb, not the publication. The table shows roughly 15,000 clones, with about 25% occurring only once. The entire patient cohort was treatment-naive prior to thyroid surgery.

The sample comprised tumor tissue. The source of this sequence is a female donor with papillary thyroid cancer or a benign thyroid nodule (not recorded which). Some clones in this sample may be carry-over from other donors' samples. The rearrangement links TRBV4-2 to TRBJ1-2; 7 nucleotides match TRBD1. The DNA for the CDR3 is TGTGCCAGCAGCCAAGGTGACAGGGCAAATGGCTACACCTTC. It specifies CASSQGDRANGYTF.